This entry lists 17 T cell receptor beta chains sequenced from one sample in a study of metastatic and nonmetastatic thyroid tumors. TCRdb reanalyzed the PCR reads via MiXCR. This sample has some 19,000 clones, with about a quarter found just once. Thyroid surgery was performed in patients who had received no treatment beforehand. The sequencing input was blood. The receptors come from a male donor with papillary thyroid cancer or a benign thyroid nodule (not recorded which). Some clones in this sample may be carry-over from other donors' samples.

This clone was found a few times. V is TRBV30 and J is TRBJ2-3; maybe TRBD2 (5 bases). Trimming removed 4 bases from V and 2 bases from J, with 19 bases in between. CDR3 length: 16 residues. Germline CDR1 and CDR2: GTSNPN and SVGIG (reference sequence). In DNA form, the CDR3 reads TGTGCCTGGACTAGAGAGAGAGAGGGCTACACAGATACGCAGTATTTT. Amino acid sequence: CAWTREREGYTDTQYF.

This clone is medium-sized by share. This rearrangement joins TRBV7-9 to TRBJ1-2; D is possibly TRBD1 (5 bases). V was shortened by 0 bases and J by 2 bases, with 13 bases between the two germline ends. The length of the CDR3 is 16 residues. Germline lookup yields CDR1 SEHNR and CDR2 FQNEAQ (reference sequence). The CDR3 loop reads CASSLAREEINYGYTF. The CDR3 bases are TGTGCCAGCAGCTTAGCCAGGGAGGAAATAAACTATGGCTACACCTTC.

Within the sample, this clone is medium-sized. The chain combines TRBV28 with TRBJ2-2, with D tentatively TRBD1 (5 bases). The CDR3 has 15 amino acids. Trimming took off 1 base at V and 8 bases at J, with 14 bases between the two ends. The germline CDR1 and CDR2 sequences are MDHEN and SYDVKM. For the CDR3, the DNA is TGTGCCAGCAGTTTATACCCAGGGAAGTATGGGGAGCTGTTTTTT. Amino acids: CASSLYPGKYGELFF.

This rearrangement joins TRBV6-4 to TRBJ2-3; 7 nucleotides line up with TRBD2. This CDR3 comprises 13 residues. After removal of 8 bases from V and 0 bases from J, the junction contained 2 bases not matched to a gene. Germline loops: CDR1 MRHNA, CDR2 SNTAGT. DNA of the CDR3: TGTGCCAGCGGGCGGGAGAGCACAGATACGCAGTATTTT. It encodes CASGRESTDTQYF.

This clone has more than one count but fewer than ten. The rearrangement joins TRBV5-1 to TRBJ1-2; TRBD1 aligns across 7 bases. In germline, CDR1 is SGHRS, CDR2 YFSETQ. The CDR3 consists of 14 residues. V shed 6 bases and J 2 bases; nucleotides not matched to a gene: 7. CDR3 coding DNA: TGCGCCAGCAAGGGGGACAGTCAAAACTATGGCTACACCTTC. Protein product: CASKGDSQNYGYTF.

This clone occurred many times. A much larger clone lies one base from this, so it may be a read error. V gene TRBV7-2 combines with J gene TRBJ2-7; 8 nucleotides agree with TRBD1. Germline V gene lookup returns CDR1 SGHTA and CDR2 FQGNSA. The CDR3 length is 14 residues. The ends lost 5 bases at V and 5 bases at J; junction bases unmatched: 8. CDR3 coding DNA: TGTGCCAGCAGCATAAGACAGGGGTGCAACGAGCAGTACTTC. As protein: CASSIRQGCNEQYF.

Within the sample, this clone is medium-sized. The V call is TRBV10-3, the J call TRBJ1-5; D uncertain. The CDR3 sequence is 14 residues long. Germline V gene lookup returns CDR1 ENHRY and CDR2 SYGVKD. The V end was cut by 2 bases, the J end by 6 bases, with 11 bases between. The CDR3 DNA reads TGTGCCATCAGTGAGGAGGGAGTTGTTCAGCCCCAGCATTTT. Translated: CAISEEGVVQPQHF.

The CDR3 DNA reads as TGTGCCAGCAGCTTAGAGAGCCACAGGTGGGGCTTCACCGGGGAGCTGTTTTTT. It encodes CASSLESHRWGFTGELFF. The chain combines TRBV11-2 with TRBJ2-2; weak D call: TRBD1 (5 bases). Germline CDR1 reads SGHAT; CDR2 reads FQNNGV. Trimming cost V 0 bases and J 4 bases, with 18 bases left between them. The CDR3 runs 18 residues.

This clone was observed a few times. V is TRBV27 and J is TRBJ2-7; maybe TRBD1 (6 bases). The germline V gene encodes CDR1 MNHEY and CDR2 SMNVEV (reference sequence). The CDR3 extends over 16 amino acids. The V and J ends lost 9 bases and 1 base respectively, with 22 bases between them. The CDR3 here is CASSGDKGSRSYEQYF. The CDR3 DNA is TGTGCCAGTTCAGGGGATAAAGGGAGCCGTTCCTACGAGCAGTACTTC.

The chain is built from TRBV11-2 and TRBJ2-7; D possibly matches TRBD1 or TRBD2 (5 bases each). The CDR3 loop spans 13 amino acids. Trimming stripped 3 bases from V and 5 bases from J, with 11 bases between. The germline gives CDR1 SGHAT, CDR2 FQNNGV. In nucleotides, the CDR3 is TGTGCCAGCAGCTTGAGTCAGGGAGACGAGCAGTACTTC. Translated: CASSLSQGDEQYF. The variable domain in full, completed from reference TRBV11-2 and TRBJ2-7, reads EAGVAQSPRYKIIEKRQSVAFWCNPISGHATLYWYQQILGQGPKLLIQFQNNGVVDDSQLPKDRFSAERLKGVDSTLKIQPAKLEDSAVYLCASSLSQGDEQYFGPGTRLTVT.

This rearrangement joins TRBV11-2 to TRBJ1-2, with D hard to call. The germline CDR1 and CDR2 sequences are SGHAT and FQNNGV. Trimming took 0 bases from V and 3 from J, leaving 11 bases between them. The CDR3 is 15 amino acids. Here the CDR3 DNA reads TGTGCCAGCAGCTTAGAGGGTTCCGGTTACTATGGCTACACCTTC. Protein: CASSLEGSGYYGYTF. The full variable domain, rest sourced from reference TRBV11-2 and TRBJ1-2, is EAGVAQSPRYKIIEKRQSVAFWCNPISGHATLYWYQQILGQGPKLLIQFQNNGVVDDSQLPKDRFSAERLKGVDSTLKIQPAKLEDSAVYLCASSLEGSGYYGYTFGSGTRLTVV.

The gene calls are TRBV28 and TRBJ1-5; D is ambiguous. The CDR3 covers 15 residues. Trimming shortened V by 8 bases and J by 0 bases, and 14 bases separated the two germline ends. Germline lookup yields CDR1 MDHEN and CDR2 SYDVKM. The DNA of the CDR3 is TGTGCCAGCGGCTCTTACAGTTTTAGCAATCAGCCCCAGCATTTT. This codes for CASGSYSFSNQPQHF.

V gene TRBV20-1 combines with J gene TRBJ1-2, with 8 positions matching TRBD1. Germline trimming cut 5 bases from V and 0 bases from J; bases unmatched to any gene: 11. CDR1 and CDR2 from the germline V gene are DFQATT and SNEGSKA (reference sequence). The CDR3 has 16 residues. CDR3: CSARRTGSPPNYGYTF. The CDR3 DNA follows: TGCAGTGCTCGGAGGACAGGGAGCCCCCCTAACTATGGCTACACCTTC.

The chain couples TRBV5-1 to TRBJ2-7; 10 bases match TRBD1. Germline V gives CDR1 SGHRS, CDR2 YFSETQ. V lost 0 bases to trimming and J lost 6 bases; unmatched junction nucleotides: 9. This CDR3 contains 16 residues. The CDR3 sequence: CASSLEPSTGGGEQYF. The DNA for the CDR3 is TGCGCCAGCAGCTTGGAACCCTCGACAGGGGGCGGCGAGCAGTACTTC.

On this clone: A read error may account for a junction end that differs from germline. The CDR3 coding sequence is TGTGCCAACAGCTTTTTCGATAAAGGGACATATACGCAGTATTTT. It codes for CANSFFDKGTYTQYF. This chain joins TRBV11-1 and TRBJ2-3; maybe TRBD1 (6 bases). The CDR3 contains 15 residues. Germline V gene lookup returns CDR1 SGHAT and CDR2 FQDESV (reference sequence).

This clone has a handful of counts. The DNA of the CDR3 is TGTGCCAGCAGTGTAACCGGGACAGGGGGTTTGAATGAGCAGTTCTTC. Residues: CASSVTGTGGLNEQFF. The J gene is TRBJ2-1, the V gene TRBV6-1; 11 nucleotides agree with TRBD1. The CDR3 has 16 residues. V trimming: 4 bases; J trimming: 7 bases; junction bases outside the gene matches: 9. Germline V gives CDR1 MNHNS, CDR2 SASEGT.

There are many counts of this clone. This chain joins TRBV6-2 or TRBV6-3 and TRBJ2-5, with D possibly TRBD1 on 5 matching bases. This CDR3 region has 15 residues. Germline V CDR1 and CDR2: MNHEY, SVGEGT. Trimming stripped 2 bases from V and 5 bases from J, with 15 bases between. The CDR3 DNA sequence: TGTGCCAGCAGTTACGCTGGCAGGGCCCGTGAGACCCAGTACTTC. Translating it yields CASSYAGRARETQYF.